These 28 T cell receptor beta chains were all obtained from the same sample, sequenced in a study of T cell repertoires in cytomegalovirus infection. TCRdb independently ran MiXCR on the reads; one entry per CDR3 protein. This table holds 650,000 to 900,000 distinct CDR3 sequences, 32% found once. The antigens these receptors bind are not known. The sequences come from cultured CD8+ T cells from PBMCs, collected from culture after CMV antigen stimulation. The receptor set was obtained from a human donor in good health (CMV status not recorded). Some clones in this sample may be carry-over from other donors' samples.

This clonotype came up many times. The gene calls are TRBV7-2 and TRBJ2-5, with 8 bases fitting TRBD2. Looked up from germline, CDR1 is SGHTA and CDR2 is FQGNSA. V dropped 1 base and J dropped 1; count of bases not matched to a gene: 2. The CDR3 contains 15 residues. CDR3 in amino acids: CASSLELAAQETQYF. Here the CDR3 DNA reads TGTGCCAGCAGCTTAGAACTAGCGGCCCAAGAGACCCAGTACTTC.

Details on this clonotype: One base away lies a much larger clone, so this may be a sequencing read error. This chain connects TRBV7-2 to TRBJ1-2; possibly TRBD1 for D (6 bases). CDR1 is SGHTA and CDR2 is FQGNSA in the germline V gene. The CDR3 loop spans 15 amino acids. The CDR3 nucleotides are TGTGTCAGCAGCCGTCAGGACAGTGGCTTTTATGGCTACACCTTC. Its protein product is CVSSRQDSGFYGYTF.

This clonotype was found once. The junction shows a germline mismatch at one end, possibly a read error. The V gene is TRBV7-7, the J gene TRBJ2-1, with D possibly TRBD2 on 7 matching bases. CDR1 SSHAT and CDR2 FNYEAQ come from the germline V gene (reference sequence). The CDR3 covers 15 residues. The CDR3, as DNA: TGTGCTAGCAGCTTAGGGGGGGCGATTTACAATGAGCAGTTCTTC. Translated: CASSLGGAIYNEQFF. The complete variable domain, with remaining parts taken from reference TRBV7-7 and TRBJ2-1, reads GAGVSQSPRYKVTKRGQDVTLRCDPISSHATLYWYQQALGQGPEFLTYFNYEAQPDKSGLPSDRFSAERPEGSISTLTIQRTEQRDSAMYRCASSLGGAIYNEQFFGPGTRLTVL.

The V gene is TRBV4-2, the J gene TRBJ2-3, with TRBD1 matching over 11 bases. The germline gives CDR1 LGHNA, CDR2 YNFKEQ. This CDR3 region has 17 residues. J gave up 0 bases and V 6 bases, and 8 bases lay outside the gene matches. The CDR3 here is CASSYRDRGSSTDTQYF. The CDR3 region has the DNA TGTGCCAGCAGTTACCGGGACAGGGGGTCTAGCACAGATACGCAGTATTTT.

This chain links TRBV7-6 with TRBJ2-1, with 8 bases fitting TRBD1. The trim removed 1 base at V and 1 base at J, leaving 3 bases unmatched. The germline CDR1 and CDR2 sequences are SGHVS and FNYEAQ. The CDR3 is made up of 16 amino acids. CDR3 DNA sequence: TGTGCCAGCAGCTTAGTCGACAGGGGATCCTACAATGAGCAGTTCTTC. Protein: CASSLVDRGSYNEQFF.

This clonotype showed up just a few times. The CDR3 spells CASSLIGQLLSNQPQHF. The CDR3 region has the DNA TGTGCCAGCAGTTTAATCGGACAGTTACTTAGCAATCAGCCCCAGCATTTT. The V call is TRBV27, the J call TRBJ1-5; tentative D call: TRBD1 (6 bases). The CDR3 sequence is 17 residues long. Trimming removed 2 bases from V and 0 bases from J, with 14 bases in between. The V gene's germline CDR1 is MNHEY and CDR2 SMNVEV (reference sequence).

J is TRBJ2-7 and V is TRBV6-2 or TRBV6-3, with D unresolved. The germline V gene encodes CDR1 MNHEY and CDR2 SVGEGT. CDR3 size: 14 residues. Trimming cost V 4 bases and J 1 base, with 11 bases left between them. The CDR3 loop is CASSFHGVSYEQYV. The CDR3 nucleotides read TGTGCCAGCAGTTTCCACGGTGTTTCCTACGAGCAGTACGTC.

The chain links TRBV15 to TRBJ2-2; TRBD1 might be the D (6 bases). CDR3 size: 16 residues. Germline assignment: CDR1 LNHNV and CDR2 YYDKDF (reference sequence). The germline V and J ends were trimmed by 4 bases and 4 bases, with 16 bases remaining between them. Here the CDR3 DNA reads TGTGCCACCAGCACCCTTAACAGGGTTGTCACCGGGGAGCTGTTTTTT. It translates to CATSTLNRVVTGELFF.

Ten or more counts support this clonotype. The rearrangement links TRBV7-6 to TRBJ1-6; perhaps TRBD1 as D (5 bases). The CDR3 length is 18 residues. Looked up from germline, CDR1 is SGHVS and CDR2 is FNYEAQ. V was clipped by 3 bases and J by 4 bases, with 19 bases between them. CDR3 region: CASSFSDSLTGYNSPLHF. The CDR3 DNA reads TGTGCCAGCAGCTTTAGCGACAGCCTAACGGGGTATAATTCACCCCTCCACTTT. Full variable domain (outside the CDR3, taken from reference TRBV7-6 and TRBJ1-6): GAGVSQSPRYKVTKRGQDVALRCDPISGHVSLYWYRQALGQGPEFLTYFNYEAQQDKSGLPNDRFSAERPEGSISTLTIQRTEQRDSAMYRCASSFSDSLTGYNSPLHFGNGTRLTVT.

This clonotype has only a few counts. CDR3 amino acids: CATSDSEDGVEQFF. CDR3 sequence (DNA): TGTGCCACCAGTGATTCCGAGGACGGGGTTGAGCAGTTCTTC. The genes are TRBV24-1 and TRBJ2-1, with a weak D call TRBD2 (5 bases). The germline V gene encodes CDR1 KGHDR and CDR2 SFDVKD. The CDR3 is made up of 14 amino acids. V lost 2 bases and J lost 9, with 13 bases in between.

The rearrangement joins TRBV19 to TRBJ1-5, with a tentative D call TRBD1 (6 bases). Trimming removed 5 bases at V and 7 bases at J, with 12 bases between. Germline V CDR1 and CDR2: LNHDA, SQIVND (reference sequence). The CDR3 totals 13 residues. The CDR3 is CASSDPGQQPQHF. As DNA, the CDR3 is TGTGCCAGTAGTGACCCTGGACAGCAGCCCCAGCATTTT.

This clonotype was observed many times. This rearrangement joins TRBV7-8 to TRBJ2-7; 9 nucleotides agree with TRBD1. V was pared by 5 bases and J by 7 bases, with 6 bases of the junction left unmatched. Germline CDR1 and CDR2: SGHVS and FQNEAQ. The CDR3 extends over 13 amino acids. The CDR3 sequence: CASSVQGAREQYF. CDR3 coding DNA: TGTGCCAGCAGCGTACAGGGGGCGAGGGAGCAGTACTTC.

The rearrangement links TRBV4-1 to TRBJ1-1; D is possibly TRBD1 (6 bases). V lost 1 base, J lost 4 bases, and 13 bases lay in between. CDR3 length: 15 residues. The germline V gene encodes CDR1 MGHRA and CDR2 YSYEKL. In DNA form, the CDR3 reads TGCGCCAGCAGCCAAGCCGTAGGGGGGATCACTGAAGCTTTCTTT. It codes for CASSQAVGGITEAFF.

This clonotype was detected a few times. The chain couples TRBV27 to TRBJ2-3; the D call may be TRBD1 or TRBD2 (6 bases each). This CDR3 spans 12 amino acids. The germline V and J ends were trimmed by 8 bases and 5 bases, with 11 bases remaining between them. CDR1 is MNHEY and CDR2 is SMNVEV in the germline V gene (reference sequence). The CDR3 sequence is CASGGLLDTQYF. In DNA, the CDR3 is TGTGCCAGCGGGGGGCTCTTAGATACGCAGTATTTT.

Comments on this clonotype: One junction end disagrees with the germline gene, perhaps due to a read error. V is TRBV12-3 or TRBV12-4 and J is TRBJ2-7, with D perhaps given as TRBD1 or TRBD2 (5 bases each). The CDR3 length is 13 residues. Here the CDR3 DNA reads TGTGTCAGCAGTTTAACACGGGACCACGAGCAGTACTTC. This codes for CVSSLTRDHEQYF.

About this clonotype itself: A clone one base away is much larger, so this may be a read error. The V call is TRBV12-3 or TRBV12-4, the J call TRBJ2-2; 9 positions match TRBD2. The ends lost 3 bases at V and 4 bases at J; junction bases unmatched: 3. This CDR3 contains 15 residues. The CDR3 region has the DNA TGTGCCAGCAGTTTTGCGGGGGGGAGCACCGGGGAGCTGTTTTTT. Translating gives CASSFAGGSTGELFF.

This chain joins TRBV27 and TRBJ2-7; D is perhaps TRBD2 (5 bases). V gave up 2 bases and J gave up 3 bases, with 11 bases separating them. Per the germline V gene, CDR1 is MNHEY and CDR2 is SMNVEV (reference sequence). The CDR3 totals 14 residues. CDR3 loop: CASSLRGLVYEQYF. The CDR3 bases are TGTGCCAGCAGTTTACGAGGGCTCGTCTACGAGCAGTACTTC.

This clonotype showed up just a few times. The genes are TRBV12-3 or TRBV12-4 and TRBJ1-4, with D tentatively TRBD1 (5 bases). The V and J ends lost 6 bases and 4 bases respectively, with 15 bases between them. There are 15 residues in the CDR3. The CDR3 nucleotides are TGTGCCAGCAGCGAACTTGGGGGTGTTAATGAAAAACTGTTTTTT. It yields the protein CASSELGGVNEKLFF.

As for this clonotype: Since a much larger clone is just one base distant, this may be a read error. This chain connects TRBV7-6 to TRBJ2-5; 8 nucleotides line up with TRBD1. CDR3 size: 17 residues. Germline V gene sequence: CDR1 SGHVS, CDR2 FNYEAQ. The CDR3, as DNA: TGTGCCAGCAGGTTAGCGCCAGGGGGCGACGAGTGGGAGACCCAGTACTTC. It specifies CASRLAPGGDEWETQYF.

The chain links TRBV6-1 to TRBJ1-5, with unresolved D. Germline CDR1 reads MNHNS; CDR2 reads SASEGT. Trimming shortened V by 0 bases and J by 5 bases, and 14 bases separated the two germline ends. This CDR3 has 16 residues. CDR3 in amino acids: CASSEALPPRDQPQHF. The CDR3 DNA reads as TGTGCCAGCAGTGAAGCATTGCCGCCAAGAGATCAGCCCCAGCATTTT.

In the case of this clonotype: Just one base apart from a much larger clone, this may be a read error. The V gene is TRBV6-5, the J gene TRBJ2-3, with unresolved D. The germline V and J ends were trimmed by 6 bases and 2 bases, with 9 bases remaining between them. CDR3 size: 13 residues. Germline assignment: CDR1 MNHEY and CDR2 SVGAGI. Written as DNA, the CDR3 is TGTGCCAGCAGCCCCTCGGCCACAGATACGCAGTATTTT. Translated, it gives CASSPSATDTQYF.

This clonotype turned up a few times. The J gene is TRBJ2-7, the V gene TRBV7-9; possible D gene TRBD1, 5 bases. Deletions cut 6 bases from V and 0 bases from J, with 15 bases between. The germline V gene has CDR1 SEHNR and CDR2 FQNEAQ (reference sequence). This CDR3 comprises 15 residues. CDR3 DNA: TGTGCCAGCAGTAAGGACACCGAGCTCTCCTACGAGCAGTACTTC. Its translation: CASSKDTELSYEQYF.

A few counts support this clonotype. This chain uses TRBV2 with TRBJ1-2; no firm D call. The V end was cut by 1 base, the J end by 4 bases, with 13 bases between. Germline values: CDR1 SNHLY, CDR2 FYNNEI. This CDR3 has 15 residues. CDR3 sequence (DNA): TGTGCCAGCAGTGAAGGTGCGCCCCCGGTCTATGGCTACACCTTC. It specifies CASSEGAPPVYGYTF.

V is TRBV27 and J is TRBJ2-4; 8 bases align to TRBD2. CDR3 length: 16 amino acids. Per germline, CDR1 MNHEY and CDR2 SMNVEV (reference sequence). V dropped 8 bases and J dropped 0; count of bases not matched to a gene: 9. CDR3 sequence (DNA): TGTGCCAGCGCCCCCGGGGGGGGACTAGCCAAAAACATTCAGTACTTC. Residues: CASAPGGGLAKNIQYF.

The chain has TRBV11-3 and TRBJ2-1; TRBD1 is a possible D gene (6 bases). In germline, CDR1 is SGHNT, CDR2 YENEEA. V gave up 5 bases and J gave up 0 bases, with 14 bases separating them. CDR3 length: 16 residues. The CDR3 DNA sequence: TGTGCCAGCAGCCCCGAGGGGGATCTCTCCTACAATGAGCAGTTCTTC. Translated: CASSPEGDLSYNEQFF.

This chain links TRBV7-9 with TRBJ1-1, with TRBD1 identical over 7 bases. Trimming took 4 bases from V and 6 from J; bases not matched to a gene: 8. This CDR3 has 14 residues. Germline loops: CDR1 SEHNR, CDR2 FQNEAQ (reference sequence). The CDR3 bases are TGTGCCAGCAGCTCCGGGACAGCAACTTCTGAAGCTTTCTTT. It is translated as CASSSGTATSEAFF.

This clonotype came up many times. V is TRBV5-1 and J is TRBJ1-1; D not certain. Germline V CDR1 and CDR2: SGHRS, YFSETQ. CDR3 size: 14 residues. V was trimmed by 4 bases and J by 0 bases, leaving 10 bases between them. The CDR3, as DNA: TGCGCCAGCAGCGCCGGGATCTTGAACACTGAAGCTTTCTTT. Protein: CASSAGILNTEAFF.

The V and J genes are TRBV7-4 and TRBJ2-6, with D possibly matching TRBD2 (5 bases). Germline-derived CDR1 and CDR2 are SGHVT and SQSDAQ. This CDR3 contains 17 residues. Trimming pared 3 bases from V and 0 bases from J, leaving 12 bases between. CDR3 coding DNA: TGTGCCAGCAGCTTGGGAGTCAGCGACTCTGGGGCCAACGTCCTGACTTTC. Its protein product is CASSLGVSDSGANVLTF.